The TCR beta chain under discussion was sequenced for a study of blood T cells in healthy people across ages. The V segment lost 6 bases and the J segment 5 bases; nucleotides outside the gene matches: 8. The CDR3 is 14 amino acids. Germline V lookup: CDR1 MGHDK, CDR2 SYGVNS. It was with a sample-barcoded 5' primer and a J-beta primer mix that a second PCR of roughly 7 to 12 cycles was run. In TCRdb, the 5' RACE reads were re-called with MiXCR into one record per CDR3 protein. The table has approximately 900,000 distinct CDR3 sequences, almost 30% seen once. This clonotype was counted at least ten times. In addition, the sample was reused for a study of T cells of mothers and their children.

The sequence derives from a woman in her forties in good health. The material sequenced was blood. The chain uses TRBV25-1 and TRBJ2-5; 8 nucleotides line up with TRBD1. The CDR3 loop reads CASSLQGGIETQYF. The CDR3 DNA follows: TGTGCCAGCAGCCTACAGGGGGGTATTGAGACCCAGTACTTC.